The rows below give T cell receptor beta chains drawn from one sample of a study of T cells in Graves' hyperthyroidism and ophthalmopathy. From the multiplex PCR reads, TCRdb called clonotypes with MiXCR, one entry per CDR3 protein. Found here are more than 150,000 distinct CDR3 sequences, over 15% of them singletons; the top ten hold approximately 28%. Sample: blood. These receptors all stem from a woman in her fifties or sixties with Graves' hyperthyroidism. Both conserved end residues are part of each CDR3. A D gene is named only where the DNA matches it firmly. The size of a clone is reported for some rows only, either as once, few or many, or as a class for expanded clones.

D gene: .; V gene: TRBV13; clone size: many; J gene: TRBJ1-2; CDR3 protein: CASGGGASYGYTF; CDR3 DNA: TGTGCCAGCGGAGGGGGGGCTAGCTATGGCTACACCTTC
D gene: .; V gene: TRBV11-2; clone size: few; J gene: TRBJ1-1; CDR3 protein: CAGSLDRVGFTEAFF; CDR3 DNA: TGTGCCGGCAGCTTAGATAGGGTCGGGTTCACTGAAGCTTTCTTT
D gene: .; V gene: TRBV5-8; clone size: many; J gene: TRBJ1-1; CDR3 protein: CASSLPGTEAFF; CDR3 DNA: TGTGCCAGCAGCTTGCCCGGGACTGAAGCTTTCTTT
D gene: .; V gene: TRBV11-2; clone size: many; J gene: TRBJ2-7; CDR3 protein: CASSRTRTRGTYEQYF; CDR3 DNA: TGTGCCAGCAGCCGTACACGCACACGAGGGACCTACGAGCAGTACTTC
D gene: .; V gene: TRBV9; clone size: few; J gene: TRBJ2-1; CDR3 protein: CASSARDSHYNEQFF; CDR3 DNA: TGTGCCAGCAGCGCACGGGACTCCCACTACAATGAGCAGTTCTTC
D gene: TRBD1; V gene: TRBV12-3/TRBV12-4; clone size: many; J gene: TRBJ2-1; CDR3 protein: CASSEYRGNEQFF; CDR3 DNA: TGTGCCAGCAGCGAATACAGGGGCAATGAGCAGTTCTTC
D gene: .; V gene: TRBV7-2; clone size: .; J gene: TRBJ1-1; CDR3 protein: CASSLVVNILSGTEAFF; CDR3 DNA: TGTGCCAGCAGCTTAGTAGTCAATATTCTCTCGGGGACTGAAGCTTTCTTT
D gene: .; V gene: TRBV6-2/TRBV6-3; clone size: many; J gene: TRBJ2-2; CDR3 protein: CASSPQSGVGELFF; CDR3 DNA: TGTGCCAGCAGTCCCCAATCTGGGGTCGGGGAGCTGTTTTTT
D gene: .; V gene: TRBV18; clone size: few; J gene: TRBJ2-5; CDR3 protein: CASSPKGPQQETQYF; CDR3 DNA: TGTGCCAGCTCACCAAAGGGCCCACAGCAAGAGACCCAGTACTTC
D gene: .; V gene: TRBV13; clone size: many; J gene: TRBJ1-2; CDR3 protein: CASSLVGEGNYGYTF; CDR3 DNA: TGTGCCAGCAGCTTAGTTGGGGAGGGCAACTATGGCTACACCTTC
D gene: TRBD1; V gene: TRBV7-9; clone size: many; J gene: TRBJ1-2; CDR3 protein: CASSLEVGTAYGYTF; CDR3 DNA: TGTGCCAGCAGCTTAGAAGTCGGGACAGCCTATGGCTACACCTTC
D gene: .; V gene: TRBV28; clone size: few; J gene: TRBJ1-3; CDR3 protein: CASSPRGPWAGNTIYF; CDR3 DNA: TGTGCCAGCAGTCCCCGCGGCCCCTGGGCTGGAAACACCATATATTTT
D gene: .; V gene: TRBV6-1; clone size: many; J gene: TRBJ1-2; CDR3 protein: CASSQGLEGYTF; CDR3 DNA: TGTGCCAGCAGTCAGGGGCTTGAGGGCTACACCTTC
D gene: TRBD1; V gene: TRBV7-6; clone size: many; J gene: TRBJ2-7; CDR3 protein: CASSSRDSPYEQYF; CDR3 DNA: TGTGCCAGCAGCTCCCGGGACAGTCCCTACGAGCAGTACTTC
D gene: .; V gene: TRBV12-3/TRBV12-4; clone size: many; J gene: TRBJ1-2; CDR3 protein: CASSSTVETLYGYTF; CDR3 DNA: TGTGCCAGCAGTTCCACAGTCGAAACCCTCTATGGCTACACCTTC
D gene: .; V gene: TRBV9; clone size: .; J gene: TRBJ1-2; CDR3 protein: CASSVGRESYYGYTF; CDR3 DNA: TGTGCCAGCAGCGTCGGCAGGGAATCTTACTATGGCTACACCTTC
D gene: .; V gene: TRBV20-1; clone size: many; J gene: TRBJ1-5; CDR3 protein: CSASRGPSDQPQHF; CDR3 DNA: TGCAGTGCTAGTCGTGGGCCTTCCGATCAGCCCCAGCATTTT
D gene: TRBD1; V gene: TRBV7-2; clone size: many; J gene: TRBJ2-5; CDR3 protein: CASSSNPTGRETQYF; CDR3 DNA: TGTGCCAGCAGCTCTAACCCGACAGGGCGGGAGACCCAGTACTTC
D gene: .; V gene: TRBV6-5; clone size: many; J gene: TRBJ1-4; CDR3 protein: CASSYSGQNEKLFF; CDR3 DNA: TGTGCCAGCAGTTACTCCGGGCAGAATGAAAAACTGTTTTTT
D gene: .; V gene: TRBV20-1; clone size: many; J gene: TRBJ1-2; CDR3 protein: CSAREGIDYGYTF; CDR3 DNA: TGCAGTGCTAGAGAAGGAATAGACTATGGCTACACCTTC
D gene: .; V gene: TRBV6-6; clone size: many; J gene: TRBJ2-7; CDR3 protein: CASSYGDGTYEQYF; CDR3 DNA: TGTGCCAGCAGTTACGGGGACGGGACCTACGAGCAGTACTTC
D gene: .; V gene: TRBV4-3; clone size: few; J gene: TRBJ1-4; CDR3 protein: CASSQGAPGEKLFF; CDR3 DNA: TGCGCCAGCAGCCAGGGCGCCCCAGGAGAAAAACTGTTTTTT
D gene: .; V gene: TRBV20-1; clone size: many; J gene: TRBJ2-2; CDR3 protein: CSASRRGTGELFF; CDR3 DNA: TGCAGTGCTAGTCGCCGGGGCACCGGGGAGCTGTTTTTT
D gene: TRBD2; V gene: TRBV5-1; clone size: many; J gene: TRBJ2-1; CDR3 protein: CASSLTSGGAGEQFF; CDR3 DNA: TGCGCCAGCAGCTTGACTAGCGGGGGGGCCGGTGAGCAGTTCTTC
D gene: TRBD2; V gene: TRBV9; clone size: .; J gene: TRBJ2-7; CDR3 protein: CASSPPGGGAYEQYF; CDR3 DNA: TGTGCCAGCAGCCCCCCGGGCGGGGGGGCGTACGAGCAGTACTTC
D gene: .; V gene: TRBV7-9; clone size: many; J gene: TRBJ2-2; CDR3 protein: CASSLTDSGELFF; CDR3 DNA: TGTGCCAGCAGCTTAACGGACTCCGGGGAGCTGTTTTTT
D gene: .; V gene: TRBV2; clone size: many; J gene: TRBJ1-6; CDR3 protein: CASSLTGPVRALHF; CDR3 DNA: TGTGCCAGCAGTCTGACAGGCCCAGTTCGGGCCCTCCACTTT
D gene: TRBD1; V gene: TRBV9; clone size: many; J gene: TRBJ1-4; CDR3 protein: CASSVGTVGNEKLFF; CDR3 DNA: TGTGCCAGCAGCGTTGGGACAGTCGGTAATGAAAAACTGTTTTTT
D gene: TRBD1; V gene: TRBV12-3/TRBV12-4; clone size: many; J gene: TRBJ2-7; CDR3 protein: CASSLTGGFGEQYF; CDR3 DNA: TGTGCCAGCAGTTTGACAGGGGGTTTTGGCGAGCAGTACTTC
D gene: .; V gene: TRBV27; clone size: many; J gene: TRBJ1-1; CDR3 protein: CASSFGGMNTEAFF; CDR3 DNA: TGTGCCAGCAGTTTTGGAGGGATGAACACTGAAGCTTTCTTT
D gene: TRBD2; V gene: TRBV19; clone size: many; J gene: TRBJ2-5; CDR3 protein: CASSPWGGKQETQYF; CDR3 DNA: TGTGCCAGTAGCCCATGGGGGGGGAAACAAGAGACCCAGTACTTC
D gene: .; V gene: TRBV6-2/TRBV6-3; clone size: many; J gene: TRBJ2-1; CDR3 protein: CASSLLGSNEQFF; CDR3 DNA: TGTGCCAGCAGTTTACTCGGGTCCAATGAGCAGTTCTTC
D gene: TRBD2; V gene: TRBV5-1; clone size: many; J gene: TRBJ2-1; CDR3 protein: CASSLGAGAYEQFF; CDR3 DNA: TGCGCCAGCAGCTTGGGAGCGGGGGCGTATGAGCAGTTCTTC
D gene: .; V gene: TRBV6-1; clone size: many; J gene: TRBJ1-2; CDR3 protein: CASSESGAHYGYTF; CDR3 DNA: TGTGCCAGCAGTGAGAGCGGGGCTCACTATGGCTACACCTTC
D gene: .; V gene: TRBV7-2; clone size: many; J gene: TRBJ1-3; CDR3 protein: CASSLIVVGWGRNTIYF; CDR3 DNA: TGTGCCAGCAGCTTAATAGTTGTAGGGTGGGGGAGAAACACCATATATTTT
D gene: TRBD1; V gene: TRBV18; clone size: many; J gene: TRBJ1-2; CDR3 protein: CASSPPGQGSVNGYTF; CDR3 DNA: TGTGCCAGCTCGCCACCGGGACAGGGATCTGTTAATGGCTACACCTTC
D gene: .; V gene: TRBV24-1; clone size: many; J gene: TRBJ1-2; CDR3 protein: CATSDLQSRRLNYGYTF; CDR3 DNA: TGTGCCACCAGTGATTTGCAATCCAGGCGACTAAACTATGGCTACACCTTC
D gene: TRBD1; V gene: TRBV28; clone size: many; J gene: TRBJ1-2; CDR3 protein: CASSPGQGGFGYTF; CDR3 DNA: TGTGCCAGCAGCCCGGGACAGGGGGGATTTGGCTACACCTTC
D gene: .; V gene: TRBV5-8; clone size: many; J gene: TRBJ2-3; CDR3 protein: CASNFRKPIDTQYF; CDR3 DNA: TGTGCCAGCAATTTTAGGAAGCCCATAGATACGCAGTATTTT
D gene: TRBD1; V gene: TRBV7-8; clone size: many; J gene: TRBJ1-4; CDR3 protein: CASSLLTGGEKLFF; CDR3 DNA: TGTGCCAGCAGCTTGCTTACAGGGGGGGAAAAACTGTTTTTT
D gene: .; V gene: TRBV5-1; clone size: many; J gene: TRBJ2-7; CDR3 protein: CASSPGTHRGAYEQYF; CDR3 DNA: TGCGCCAGCAGCCCAGGGACACATAGGGGAGCCTACGAGCAGTACTTC
D gene: .; V gene: TRBV7-9; clone size: many; J gene: TRBJ1-2; CDR3 protein: CASSHRRESNGYTF; CDR3 DNA: TGTGCCAGCAGCCATCGCAGGGAATCAAATGGCTACACCTTC
D gene: .; V gene: TRBV28; clone size: many; J gene: TRBJ1-5; CDR3 protein: CASSSPDRGNQPQHF; CDR3 DNA: TGTGCCAGCAGTTCCCCGGACAGAGGCAATCAGCCCCAGCATTTT
D gene: .; V gene: TRBV5-1; clone size: many; J gene: TRBJ2-2; CDR3 protein: CASSPPGYGELFF; CDR3 DNA: TGCGCCAGCAGCCCTCCTGGCTACGGGGAGCTGTTTTTT
D gene: .; V gene: TRBV6-1; clone size: many; J gene: TRBJ1-2; CDR3 protein: CASAQVPNGYTF; CDR3 DNA: TGTGCCAGCGCCCAAGTCCCAAATGGCTACACCTTC
D gene: TRBD1; V gene: TRBV4-3; clone size: .; J gene: TRBJ2-7; CDR3 protein: CASSQGDRGADEQYF; CDR3 DNA: TGCGCCAGCAGCCAAGGGGACAGGGGGGCGGACGAGCAGTACTTC
D gene: .; V gene: TRBV12-3/TRBV12-4; clone size: many; J gene: TRBJ1-1; CDR3 protein: CASSFTATGTEAFF; CDR3 DNA: TGTGCCAGCAGTTTCACGGCCACGGGCACTGAAGCTTTCTTT
D gene: .; V gene: TRBV15; clone size: many; J gene: TRBJ2-7; CDR3 protein: CATSSSYEQYF; CDR3 DNA: TGTGCCACCAGCAGCAGTTACGAGCAGTACTTC
D gene: TRBD1; V gene: TRBV9; clone size: many; J gene: TRBJ1-2; CDR3 protein: CASSHTRTGGAYYGYTF; CDR3 DNA: TGTGCCAGCAGCCATACGAGGACAGGGGGCGCCTACTATGGCTACACCTTC
D gene: TRBD1; V gene: TRBV7-3; clone size: many; J gene: TRBJ1-2; CDR3 protein: CASSLTGQAHGYTF; CDR3 DNA: TGTGCCAGCAGCTTGACTGGACAGGCACATGGCTACACCTTC
D gene: .; V gene: TRBV4-1; clone size: .; J gene: TRBJ1-1; CDR3 protein: CASSHGGLPMNTEAFF; CDR3 DNA: TGCGCCAGCAGCCACGGGGGGCTCCCAATGAACACTGAAGCTTTCTTT
D gene: .; V gene: TRBV20-1; clone size: many; J gene: TRBJ1-2; CDR3 protein: CSARVQGWQGYTF; CDR3 DNA: TGCAGTGCTAGAGTCCAGGGTTGGCAAGGCTACACCTTC
D gene: .; V gene: TRBV7-2; clone size: many; J gene: TRBJ1-5; CDR3 protein: CASSFDGLSNQPQHF; CDR3 DNA: TGTGCCAGCAGCTTTGATGGTCTTAGCAATCAGCCCCAGCATTTT
D gene: .; V gene: TRBV28; clone size: .; J gene: TRBJ1-2; CDR3 protein: CASSTLWGNYGYTF; CDR3 DNA: TGTGCCAGCAGTACCTTGTGGGGGAACTATGGCTACACCTTC